This T cell receptor beta chain is from a study of blood T cell repertoires in COVID-19. Produced via immunoSEQ multiplex PCR; TCRdb's table is partial and in-frame only. This sample has around 290,000 clones, with approximately 90% found just once. The CDR3 extends over 18 amino acids. Unmatched junction bases numbered 9, after V lost 2 bases and J lost 4 bases. Germline loops: CDR1 MNHEY, CDR2 SMNVEV (reference sequence). Material for sequencing was peripheral blood. The rearrangement joins TRBV27 to TRBJ1-5, with 12 bases identical to TRBD1. The TCR originated in a woman aged 25 to 39 with COVID-19, enrolled during active disease. CDR3 nucleotide sequence: TGTGCCAGCAGTTTAAGGGGGACAGGGGGCCCTCGGAATCAGCCCCAGCATTTT. Translation: CASSLRGTGGPRNQPQHF.